A single sample gave rise to the 21 T cell receptor beta chains below, sequenced in a study. MiXCR, applied by TCRdb to the 5' RACE reads, yields one record per CDR3 protein. This sample carries tens of thousands of distinct CDR3 sequences, roughly 27% of them seen once, and the ten largest clones take around 3.5%. Sequenced sample: memory CD4+ T cells sorted from a lymph node. The subset here: memory CD4+ T cells, CD4+CD45RO+CD25-. The receptor source for this set is a female donor with breast cancer.

The chain couples TRBV4-1 to TRBJ1-4; D gene ambiguous. Looked up from germline, CDR1 is MGHRA and CDR2 is YSYEKL. The CDR3 is made up of 14 amino acids. The ends were cut back, 1 base at V and 5 bases at J, with 8 bases in the middle. The CDR3 nucleotides are TGCGCCAGCAGCCAAGCGGGAATAAATGAAAAACTGTTTTTT. Amino acid sequence: CASSQAGINEKLFF.

The chain couples TRBV20-1 to TRBJ1-2, with D perhaps matching TRBD1 (6 bases). From germline, CDR1 is DFQATT and CDR2 SNEGSKA (reference sequence). The CDR3 is made up of 12 amino acids. With 6 bases removed from V and 4 bases from J, the gap between germline ends came to 12 bases. CDR3 DNA: TGCAGTGCAAAACAGGGCCCCTATGGCTACACCTTC. This encodes CSAKQGPYGYTF.

This chain links TRBV9 with TRBJ2-2, with a tentative D call TRBD2 (6 bases). Trimming cost V 2 bases and J 4 bases, with 9 bases left between them. The CDR3 is made up of 14 amino acids. Germline CDR1 reads SGDLS; CDR2 reads YYNGEE. The CDR3 sequence is CASSVGGATGELFF. CDR3 in DNA: TGTGCCAGCAGCGTGGGAGGAGCCACCGGGGAGCTGTTTTTT.

This clonotype has only a few counts. This chain connects TRBV2 to TRBJ2-7; D uncertain. Germline V gene data show CDR1 as SNHLY and CDR2 as FYNNEI. Trimming took 9 bases from V and 0 from J, leaving 9 bases between them. The CDR3 is 12 residues long. The CDR3 is CASSYSSYEQYF. DNA of the CDR3: TGTGCCAGTTCGTACAGCTCCTACGAGCAGTACTTC.

The V call is TRBV27, the J call TRBJ1-6, with 8 bases aligning to TRBD1. With 2 bases clipped from V and 7 bases from J, the junction kept 4 bases outside the gene matches. This CDR3 spans 15 amino acids. Germline CDR1 is MNHEY and CDR2 is SMNVEV (reference sequence). The CDR3 loop reads CASSLQQGVNSPLHF. The CDR3 coding sequence is TGTGCCAGCAGTTTACAACAGGGGGTAAATTCACCCCTCCACTTT.

This clonotype was observed a handful of times. Here the CDR3 DNA reads TGCGCCAGCAGCCGTGGACAGGGTGGGAATTCACCCCTCCACTTT. Encoded protein: CASSRGQGGNSPLHF. The chain couples TRBV5-1 to TRBJ1-6, with 8 positions matching TRBD1. The junction had 7 bases not matched to a gene; V was cut back by 4 bases and J by 7 bases. CDR3 length: 15 amino acids. Germline values: CDR1 SGHRS, CDR2 YFSETQ.

This clonotype was counted only a few times. The rearrangement joins TRBV4-1 to TRBJ1-5, with D perhaps matching TRBD1 (6 bases). The CDR3 spans 16 residues. Between the trimmed V and J ends, which lost 3 bases and 1 base, there was a span of 13 bases. CDR1 and CDR2 (germline): MGHRA, YSYEKL. CDR3 nucleotides: TGCGCCAGCAGCCAGGCAGGGGCAGAGAGCAATCAGCCCCAGCATTTT. Protein: CASSQAGAESNQPQHF.

The genes are TRBV15 and TRBJ2-2; 7 bases agree with TRBD2. Germline V CDR1 and CDR2: LNHNV, YYDKDF (reference sequence). The CDR3 is made up of 15 amino acids. V dropped 5 bases and J dropped 5; count of bases not matched to a gene: 8. The CDR3 bases are TGTGCCACCAGCGGACCTGGGGGGGAGACCGGGGAGCTGTTTTTT. This translates into CATSGPGGETGELFF.

The chain links TRBV7-9 to TRBJ2-2; D not certain. The CDR3 has 14 amino acids. V lost 5 bases and J lost 5, with 12 bases in between. From germline, CDR1 is SEHNR and CDR2 FQNEAQ (reference sequence). CDR3 sequence: CASSRRSGTGELFF. The CDR3 DNA reads as TGTGCCAGCAGCCGGCGGAGTGGAACCGGGGAGCTGTTTTTT.

This clonotype was seen once. V gene TRBV5-1 combines with J gene TRBJ1-2; D is unresolved. Looked up from germline, CDR1 is SGHRS and CDR2 is YFSETQ. CDR3 size: 15 residues. Trimming shortened V by 1 base and J by 4 bases, and 14 bases separated the two germline ends. The CDR3 DNA follows: TGCGCCAGCAGCTTGTCCTGGGGAGAACCCTATGGCTACACCTTC. It yields the protein CASSLSWGEPYGYTF.

This clonotype was counted many times. The chain recombines TRBV4-1 with TRBJ1-1; TRBD1 might be the D (5 bases). Per germline, CDR1 MGHRA and CDR2 YSYEKL. The CDR3 is 14 amino acids. Trimming took 1 base from V and 3 from J, leaving 9 bases between them. As DNA, the CDR3 is TGCGCCAGCAGCCAAGCAGGGTTTGACACTGAAGCTTTCTTT. Translated: CASSQAGFDTEAFF.

This clonotype was observed a few times. CDR3 DNA sequence: TGTGCCAGCAGTTTTAGGGTAGGGCTTAATGAAAAACTGTTTTTT. It specifies CASSFRVGLNEKLFF. The gene calls are TRBV28 and TRBJ1-4; no definite D call. Germline lookup yields CDR1 MDHEN and CDR2 SYDVKM. This CDR3 comprises 15 residues. Trimming took 3 bases from V and 4 from J, leaving 12 bases between them.

This chain connects TRBV7-8 to TRBJ2-3; 7 nucleotides align to TRBD2. This CDR3 has 15 amino acids. Germline assignment: CDR1 SGHVS and CDR2 FQNEAQ. V shed 3 bases and J 6 bases; nucleotides not matched to a gene: 9. In DNA, the CDR3 is TGTGCCAGCAGCTTCATAACTAGCGATGTGGATACGCAGTATTTT. The encoded protein is CASSFITSDVDTQYF.

This sequence joins TRBV6-2 or TRBV6-3 and TRBJ2-5; 11 bases map to TRBD1. V dropped 2 bases and J dropped 4; count of bases not matched to a gene: 6. The CDR3 runs to 16 residues. In germline, CDR1 is MNHEY, CDR2 SVGEGT. The CDR3 region is CASSYESGTGGETQYF. For the CDR3, the DNA is TGTGCCAGCAGTTACGAAAGCGGGACAGGGGGAGAGACCCAGTACTTC.

This clonotype was detected only a few times. The chain uses TRBV4-1 and TRBJ2-2, with a tentative D call TRBD2 (6 bases). Germline V gene lookup returns CDR1 MGHRA and CDR2 YSYEKL. Trimming pared 4 bases from V and 4 bases from J, leaving 13 bases between. The CDR3 loop spans 15 amino acids. For the CDR3, the DNA is TGCGCCAGCAGCCCCGTGCAGGAGGGCACCGGGGAGCTGTTTTTT. Translated: CASSPVQEGTGELFF.

This clonotype was observed a few times. CDR3 protein: CASRGQGDPYEQYF. The DNA of the CDR3 is TGTGCCAGCAGGGGACAGGGGGACCCCTACGAGCAGTACTTC. The chain carries TRBV27 and TRBJ2-7, with 11 bases lining up with TRBD1. V shed 6 bases, J shed 2 bases, and the junction held 3 bases outside the gene matches. The CDR3 contains 14 residues. Germline V gene sequence: CDR1 MNHEY, CDR2 SMNVEV (reference sequence).

About this clonotype: A much larger clone lies one base from this, so it may be a read error. This likely comes from a read error, as the CDR3 has no conserved phenylalanine or tryptophan at its end. V usage is TRBV20-1 and J usage is TRBJ2-7, with 8 bases matching TRBD2. This CDR3 has 15 residues. In germline, CDR1 is DFQATT, CDR2 SNEGSKA (reference sequence). The V segment lost 3 bases and the J segment 4 bases; nucleotides outside the gene matches: 11. The CDR3 sequence is CSARPGGPRGYEQYS. The CDR3 region has the DNA TGCAGTGCTAGGCCGGGAGGGCCTCGTGGGTACGAGCAGTACTCC.

The chain employs TRBV11-3 and TRBJ2-3; TRBD1 agrees at 7 bases. V was clipped by 5 bases and J by 2 bases; unmatched bases: 7. This CDR3 is 15 amino acids long. Germline V gives CDR1 SGHNT, CDR2 YENEEA. The CDR3 spells CASSGPGTATDTQYF. CDR3 DNA sequence: TGTGCCAGCAGCGGACCCGGGACAGCCACAGATACGCAGTATTTT. Drawing the rest from reference TRBV11-3 and TRBJ2-3, the complete variable domain is EAGVVQSPRYKIIEKKQPVAFWCNPISGHNTLYWYLQNLGQGPELLIRYENEEAVDDSQLPKDRFSAERLKGVDSTLKIQPAELGDSAVYLCASSGPGTATDTQYFGPGTRLTVL.

The rearrangement joins TRBV7-9 to TRBJ1-2; D might be TRBD1 (5 bases). The CDR3 loop spans 16 amino acids. Deletions cut 3 bases from V and 6 bases from J, with 20 bases between. Germline-derived CDR1 and CDR2 are SEHNR and FQNEAQ (reference sequence). The CDR3 spells CASSFNNRVGVDGYTF. DNA for the CDR3: TGTGCCAGCAGCTTCAATAATCGGGTGGGGGTCGATGGCTACACCTTC.

The genes are TRBV4-1 and TRBJ2-2; either TRBD1 or TRBD2 may fit D (5 bases each). With 5 bases removed from V and 0 bases from J, the gap between germline ends came to 10 bases. CDR3 length: 15 residues. The germline V gene encodes CDR1 MGHRA and CDR2 YSYEKL. The CDR3 here is CASSKGPANTGELFF. DNA for the CDR3: TGCGCCAGCAGCAAGGGACCGGCGAACACCGGGGAGCTGTTTTTT.

The genes are TRBV20-1 and TRBJ2-4, with TRBD2 matching 9 bases. The CDR3 runs 15 residues. Losses at the gene ends were 4 bases for V and 0 bases for J; bases not matched to a gene: 4. Looked up from germline, CDR1 is DFQATT and CDR2 is SNEGSKA (reference sequence). The CDR3 is CSANGRGGAKNIQYF. For the CDR3, the DNA is TGCAGTGCTAATGGGCGGGGGGGAGCCAAAAACATTCAGTACTTC.